This T cell receptor (beta chain) stems from a study of blood T cell repertoires in COVID-19 (dated by TCRdb to 2020 to 2022). For the study in its entirety: Collaborator samples came from the United States, Italy and Spain and covered acute and convalescent phases of COVID-19. The material from the prospective study consisted of cDNA or gDNA derived from T cells, B-cell-depleted T cells, or PBMCs. Deeply sampled blood TCRbeta repertoires from subjects exposed to, actively infected with, or recovered from COVID-19 were included in the dataset. The repertoires were released in a freely available public database intended as a resource for research on the immune response to SARS-CoV-2. The samples were drawn from the first 160 participants of the ongoing ImmuneRACE study and from 950 to 1,500 subjects provided by 6 global collaborators. Nearly every sample came with metadata listing a de-identified subject ID, COVID-19 status, age in years and sex. Where HLA class I and class II types were available, the types were taken from metadata supplied by the sample provider, not from assay-based typing.

TCRbeta CDR3 regions were amplified from genomic DNA using the immunoSEQ Assay, a bias-controlled multiplex PCR. Processing in the source paper ran as follows. Nucleated cell counts per sample were estimated from amplification of reference gene primers within the assay. To quantify the absolute abundance of each unique TCRbeta CDR3 rearrangement, sequence reads were collapsed and filtered. For each sample, productive Simpson clonality was calculated by taking the square root of Simpson's diversity index across productive rearrangements. Not all clones reach the TCRdb copy of this immuneACCESS table, which keeps in-frame sequences only. Checked studies attribute under half of the gap to unresolved V genes and leave the rest unexplained. The DNA was the basis for D and trimming; V, J and clone size are from that table. Across this sample there are about 120,000 clones, with around three quarters seen only once. Together, the top ten hold roughly 4.3% of the sample.

Summary of the overall study and its limitations: Clinical and demographic metadata were provided uncurated, with the amount varying by source and participant.

This clone was detected only a few times. Its antigen has not been determined. Base qualities are missing; no much larger clone stands one base away. Whole blood was collected in K2EDTA tubes by collaborating institutions according to the institutions' own protocols. For TCRbeta analysis, collaborator samples were shipped as frozen whole blood, as isolated PBMCs, or as DNA extracted from either sample type. The cysteine opens and the phenylalanine closes a CDR3 of 9 amino acids. Of all the DNA, just the CDR3 is kept, 27 bases in frame from base 1. CDR1 and CDR2 (DFQATT, SNEGSKA) derive from the germline V gene (reference sequence). Cut back by 3 bases and 12 bases, the V and J ends lie 8 bases apart.

Sequenced sample: peripheral blood. This receptor was obtained from a woman aged 80 or older with acute or convalescent COVID-19. The rearranged segments are TRBV20-1 and TRBJ1-2; no D segment can be confidently identified. The CDR3 reads as follows: CSASSVNTF. The nucleotide sequence reads as follows: TGCAGTGCTAGCAGTGTGAACACCTTC.